This T cell receptor (beta chain) was sequenced during a study of T cell repertoires in cytomegalovirus infection. Study-wide background: As its CMV epitopes, the study selected recently identified HLA-C-restricted and well-studied HLA-B-restricted targets. It was the public TCR beta signatures that indicated both CMV infection and matching HLA type. Study-level points and caveats: Within the response measured ex vivo, HLA-C-restricted CMV-specific TCR beta clonotypes were dominant. Identification of carriers of CMV plus the relevant HLA was performed using cumulative public TCR beta family frequency.

For this clonotype: Its antigen is not known.

The germline CDR1 and CDR2 sequences are LGHNT and FRNRAP. CDR3 length equals 13 residues. Germline trimming cut 10 bases from V and 1 base from J; bases unmatched to any gene: 7. Using its own MiXCR run on the reads, TCRdb lists one record per CDR3 protein. The repertoire includes about 900,000 distinct CDR3 sequences, about 33% of them detected once, and 13% sits in the top ten. The sequence came from a human donor in good health (CMV status not recorded). Some clones in this sample may be carry-over from other donors' samples. The source was cultured CD8+ T cells from PBMCs, collected from culture after CMV antigen stimulation. This rearrangement joins TRBV12-5 to TRBJ2-7, with TRBD1 identical over 7 bases. In DNA form, the CDR3 reads TGTGCTACCGAGGGGGACAGATCCTACGAGCAGTACTTC. Translated, it gives CATEGDRSYEQYF.